This T cell receptor (beta chain) was retrieved from a study of T cell changes during pregnancy in multiple sclerosis. CDR1 SNHLY and CDR2 FYNNEI come from the germline V gene. V was pared by 1 base and J by 4 bases, with 16 bases between. The CDR3 sequence is 16 residues long. This table comes from immunoSEQ multiplex PCR, and its TCRdb copy is limited to in-frame clones, with some not included. The profile shows roughly 75,000 clones, 75% to 90% of them singletons. The count of this clone is one. Sequenced material: peripheral blood, taken before pregnancy. V gene TRBV2 combines with J gene TRBJ2-5; D is perhaps TRBD2 (5 bases). The receptor comes from a female donor with multiple sclerosis, enrolled in a pregnancy study. CDR3 DNA: TGTGCCAGCAGTGAAGAGGCTGTAACCGCGGGAGAGACCCAGTACTTC. Its translation: CASSEEAVTAGETQYF.